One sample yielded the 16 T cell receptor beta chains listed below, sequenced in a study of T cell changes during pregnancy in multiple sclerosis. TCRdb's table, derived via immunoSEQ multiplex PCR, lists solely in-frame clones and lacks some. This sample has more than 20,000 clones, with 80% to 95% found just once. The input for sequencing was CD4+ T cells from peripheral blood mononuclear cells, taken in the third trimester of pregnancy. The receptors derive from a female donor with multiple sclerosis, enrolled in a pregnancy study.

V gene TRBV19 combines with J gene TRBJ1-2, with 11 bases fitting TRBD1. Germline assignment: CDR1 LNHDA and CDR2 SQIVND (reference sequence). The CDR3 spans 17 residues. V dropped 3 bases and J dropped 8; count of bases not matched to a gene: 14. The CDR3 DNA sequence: TGTGCCAGTAGTATGTTGCTCCTCGGACAGGGGGCGAGAGGCTACACCTTC. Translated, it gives CASSMLLLGQGARGYTF.

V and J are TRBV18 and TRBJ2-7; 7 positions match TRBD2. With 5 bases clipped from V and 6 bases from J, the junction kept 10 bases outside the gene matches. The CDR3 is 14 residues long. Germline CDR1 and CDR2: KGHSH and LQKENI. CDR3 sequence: CASSANVGRGEQYF. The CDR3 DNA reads TGTGCCAGCTCAGCCAATGTGGGGAGGGGCGAGCAGTACTTC.

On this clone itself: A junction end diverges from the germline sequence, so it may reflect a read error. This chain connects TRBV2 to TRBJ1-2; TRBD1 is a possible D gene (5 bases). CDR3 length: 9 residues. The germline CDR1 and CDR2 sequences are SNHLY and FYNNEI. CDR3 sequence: CASSENRLF. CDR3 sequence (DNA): TGTGCCAGCAGTGAGAACAGGCTCTTC. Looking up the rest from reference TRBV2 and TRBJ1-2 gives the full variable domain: EPEVTQTPSHQVTQMGQEVILRCVPISNHLYFYWYRQILGQKVEFLVSFYNNEISEKSEIFDDQFSVERPDGSNFTLKIRSTKLEDSAMYFCASSENRLFGSGTRLTVV.

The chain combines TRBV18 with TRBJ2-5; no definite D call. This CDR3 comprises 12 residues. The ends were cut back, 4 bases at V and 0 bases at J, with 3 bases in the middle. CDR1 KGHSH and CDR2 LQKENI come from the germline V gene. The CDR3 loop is CASSRDQETQYF. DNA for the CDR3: TGTGCCAGCTCACGAGACCAAGAGACCCAGTACTTC.

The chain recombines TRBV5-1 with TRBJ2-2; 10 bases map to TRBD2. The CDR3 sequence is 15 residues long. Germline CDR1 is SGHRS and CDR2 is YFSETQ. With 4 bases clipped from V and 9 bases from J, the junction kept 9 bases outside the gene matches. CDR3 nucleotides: TGCGCCAGCAGCGAAAGCGGGGGGGCTGGGTGGGAGCTGTTTTTT. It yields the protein CASSESGGAGWELFF.

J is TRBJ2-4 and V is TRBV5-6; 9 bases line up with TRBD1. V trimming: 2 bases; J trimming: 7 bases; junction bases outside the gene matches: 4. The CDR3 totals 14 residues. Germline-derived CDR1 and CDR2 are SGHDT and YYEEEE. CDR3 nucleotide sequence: TGTGCCAGCAGCTTCCCCGGACAGGGGAACATTCAGTACTTC. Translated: CASSFPGQGNIQYF.

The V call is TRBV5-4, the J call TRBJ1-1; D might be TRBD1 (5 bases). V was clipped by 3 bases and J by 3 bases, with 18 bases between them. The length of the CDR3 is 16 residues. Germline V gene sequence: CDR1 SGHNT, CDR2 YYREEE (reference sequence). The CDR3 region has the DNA TGTGCCAGCAGCTGGGGACCTTTCGGAGGGGACACTGAAGCTTTCTTT. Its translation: CASSWGPFGGDTEAFF.

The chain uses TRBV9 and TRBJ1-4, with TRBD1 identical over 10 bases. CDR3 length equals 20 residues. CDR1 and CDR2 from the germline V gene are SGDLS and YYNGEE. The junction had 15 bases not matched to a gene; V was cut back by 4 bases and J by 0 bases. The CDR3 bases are TGTGCCAGCAGCCCAGACAGGGGGCCGACCCTTTTTCCAACTAATGAAAAACTGTTTTTT. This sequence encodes CASSPDRGPTLFPTNEKLFF.

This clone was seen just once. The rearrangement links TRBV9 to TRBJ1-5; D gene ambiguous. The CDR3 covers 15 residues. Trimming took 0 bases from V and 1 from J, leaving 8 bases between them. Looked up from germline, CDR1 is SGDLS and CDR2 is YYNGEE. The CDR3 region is CASSVEGVSNQPQHF. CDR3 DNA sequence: TGTGCCAGCAGCGTAGAAGGAGTCAGCAATCAGCCCCAGCATTTT.

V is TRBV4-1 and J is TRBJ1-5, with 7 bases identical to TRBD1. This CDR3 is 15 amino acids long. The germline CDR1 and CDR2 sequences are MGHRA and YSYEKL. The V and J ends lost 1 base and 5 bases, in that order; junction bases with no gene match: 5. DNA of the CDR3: TGCGCCAGCAGCCAAGGCGGACAGGCTGATCAGCCCCAGCATTTT. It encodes CASSQGGQADQPQHF.

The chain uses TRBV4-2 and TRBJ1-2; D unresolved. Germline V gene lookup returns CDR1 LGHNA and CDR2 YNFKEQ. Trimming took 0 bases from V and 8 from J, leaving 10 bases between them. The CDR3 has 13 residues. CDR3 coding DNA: TGTGCCAGCAGCCAAGATGTCACCAGGGGCTACACCTTC. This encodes CASSQDVTRGYTF.

The CDR3 DNA reads as TGTGCCACCAATGGTTGGGGGCGCGGCTATGGCTACACCTTC. Translation gives CATNGWGRGYGYTF. The V call is TRBV19, the J call TRBJ1-2; possible D gene TRBD1, 6 bases. Trimming took 10 bases from V and 4 from J, leaving 19 bases between them. CDR3 length: 14 amino acids. The V gene's germline CDR1 is LNHDA and CDR2 SQIVND (reference sequence). The complete variable domain, with remaining parts taken from reference TRBV19 and TRBJ1-2, reads DGGITQSPKYLFRKEGQNVTLSCEQNLNHDAMYWYRQDPGQGLRLIYYSQIVNDFQKGDIAEGYSVSREKKESFPLTVTSAQKNPTAFYLCATNGWGRGYGYTFGSGTRLTVV.

CDR3 sequence reads: CASSGGGAVSQFF. Here the CDR3 DNA reads TGTGCCAGCAGTGGAGGGGGGGCCGTGAGCCAGTTCTTC. The chain joins TRBV2 to TRBJ2-1, with a weak D call TRBD2 (7 bases). This CDR3 is 13 amino acids long. V was trimmed by 4 bases and J by 13 bases, leaving 17 bases between them. Germline CDR1 and CDR2: SNHLY and FYNNEI.

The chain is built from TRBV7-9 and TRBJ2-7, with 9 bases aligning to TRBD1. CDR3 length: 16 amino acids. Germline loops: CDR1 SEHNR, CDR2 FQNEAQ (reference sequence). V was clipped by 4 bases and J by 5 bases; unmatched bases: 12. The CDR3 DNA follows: TGTGCCAGCAGCTCTCGGTTCGGACAGGGGATCGACGAGCAGTACTTC. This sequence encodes CASSSRFGQGIDEQYF. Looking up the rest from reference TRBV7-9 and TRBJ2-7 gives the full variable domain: DTGVSQNPRHKITKRGQNVTFRCDPISEHNRLYWYRQTLGQGPEFLTYFQNEAQLEKSRLLSDRFSAERPKGSFSTLEIQRTEQGDSAMYLCASSSRFGQGIDEQYFGPGTRLTVT.

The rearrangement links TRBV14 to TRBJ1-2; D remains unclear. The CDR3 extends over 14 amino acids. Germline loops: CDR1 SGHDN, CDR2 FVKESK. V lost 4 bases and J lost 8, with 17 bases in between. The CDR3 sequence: CASSRLDFPDGYTF. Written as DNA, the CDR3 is TGTGCCAGCAGCCGCCTGGACTTTCCGGACGGCTACACCTTC.

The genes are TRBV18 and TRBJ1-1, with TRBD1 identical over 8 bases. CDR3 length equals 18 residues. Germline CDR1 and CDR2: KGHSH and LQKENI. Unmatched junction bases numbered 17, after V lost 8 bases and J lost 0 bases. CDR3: CASRRQGPSNTMNTEAFF. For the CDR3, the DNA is TGTGCCAGCCGCCGACAGGGGCCCTCTAATACCATGAACACTGAAGCTTTCTTT. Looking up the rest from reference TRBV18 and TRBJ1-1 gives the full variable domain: NAGVMQNPRHLVRRRGQEARLRCSPMKGHSHVYWYRQLPEEGLKFMVYLQKENIIDESGMPKERFSAEFPKEGPSILRIQQVVRGDSAAYFCASRRQGPSNTMNTEAFFGQGTRLTVV.